This TCR beta chain stems from a study of shared T cell receptors in the human thymus. V gave up 0 bases and J gave up 3 bases; unmatched junction bases: 8. The length of the CDR3 is 16 residues. The germline gives CDR1 SGHNT, CDR2 YYREEE (reference sequence). Data came from immunoSEQ multiplex PCR; TCRdb stores just in-frame clones and leaves some out. The data show approximately 760,000 clones, 80% to 90% seen once. The sample was also reused in another study, on human thymus T cells. That report notes: Among the donors, all were healthy Finnish infants having corrective surgery for congenital heart defects. The study used thymus tissue resected during corrective heart surgery. Gene usage (both V and J) appeared biased in thymic and blood repertoires. Related work showed strongly overlapping thymic repertoires across unrelated individuals.

The specimen was thymocytes. This sequence originates from a girl younger than two with a congenital heart defect. The V gene is TRBV5-4, the J gene TRBJ1-1, with TRBD1 matching over 7 bases. In DNA, the CDR3 is TGTGCCAGCAGCTTGGGAGAGGGGGCGAAAGACACTGAAGCTTTCTTT. Protein product: CASSLGEGAKDTEAFF.